The present T cell receptor beta chain was sequenced within a study of sequential checkpoint blockade in melanoma. Treatment here: randomized to nivolumab then ipilimumab (arm A) or the reverse (arm B). Concerning this clone: Its matching antigen is unknown.

Measured with immunoSEQ multiplex PCR; TCRdb has only the in-frame clones, and not every one. This sample carries about 5,500 clones, 39% of them seen once, and the ten largest clones take 8% to 9.5%. Study-wide findings and caveats: In arm A, pretreatment tumor clonality was associated with response.

Sample: tumor tissue (inferred from file names), taken from a patient given nivolumab and ipilimumab in sequence. The receptor's source is a human donor with melanoma.

The CDR3 DNA reads as TGTGCCAGTAGGGCAATAACTGAAGCTTTCTTT. Protein sequence: CASRAITEAFF. The chain recombines TRBV19 with TRBJ1-1, with no clear D. The germline gives CDR1 LNHDA, CDR2 SQIVND (reference sequence). The CDR3 contains 11 residues. Trimming took 6 bases from V and 5 from J, leaving 7 bases between them.